A selection of T cell receptor beta chains follows, all from one sample in a study of blood T cell repertoires in COVID-19. Sequencing was performed with immunoSEQ multiplex PCR; in TCRdb, only in-frame clones are kept and a portion is missing. This sample has more than 25,000 clones, with roughly 90% found just once. Sequenced: peripheral blood. The origin of the receptors is a human donor in a cohort sampled during active COVID-19. Each CDR3 is given with its conserved first and last residue. The D gene is left open where the match is weak.

TRBJ2-2	15	TRBV5-1	TRBD2	CASSSRLAGAGELFF
TRBJ2-1	18	TRBV27	TRBD2	CASNPRLAGESSYNEQFF
TRBJ1-1	16	TRBV28	.	CASSPPGSRMRTEAFF
TRBJ2-2	15	TRBV4-2	TRBD2	CASRKTSGVAGELFF
TRBJ2-3	15	TRBV4-2	.	CASSTTRASTDTQYF
TRBJ2-1	15	TRBV3-1/TRBV3-2	.	CASSQDWASNNEQFF
TRBJ1-5	11	TRBV12-3/TRBV12-4	.	CASGQYQPQHF
TRBJ2-3	15	TRBV29-1	.	CSVEVGSAGTDTQYF
TRBJ1-1	15	TRBV5-1	TRBD1	CASSAQGTDVTEAFF
TRBJ2-7	15	TRBV9	TRBD2	CASSVELAGVGEQYF
TRBJ2-7	14	TRBV6-5	TRBD2	CASSIAGVEYEQYF
TRBJ2-3	15	TRBV24-1	.	CATSDSDYYTDTQYF
TRBJ1-5	14	TRBV6-5	.	CASSYQGVGQPQHF
TRBJ2-1	17	TRBV19	TRBD2	CASSREASGRIYTEQFF
TRBJ1-1	14	TRBV7-8	TRBD1	CASSQNYRGSEAFF
TRBJ1-3	13	TRBV7-8	.	CASSLDRGNTIYF
TRBJ2-1	17	TRBV4-2	.	CASSQEARPPSYNEQFF
TRBJ2-7	15	TRBV9	TRBD1	CASSPRTGTVYEQYF
TRBJ2-7	13	TRBV5-6	.	CASSLVGAGEQYF
TRBJ1-2	14	TRBV5-4	.	CASSPAGTYNGYTF
TRBJ2-3	14	TRBV10-2	TRBD2	CASASSGNTDTQYF
TRBJ2-5	14	TRBV3-1/TRBV3-2	.	CASSQGRGVKTQYF
TRBJ1-5	16	TRBV6-5	.	CASSSAGGEGNQPQHF
TRBJ1-5	14	TRBV2	.	CASRIGQLNQPQHF
TRBJ2-5	14	TRBV28	TRBD1	CASSLWTGPETQYF
TRBJ2-2	13	TRBV2	.	CASQELVTGELFF
TRBJ1-4	16	TRBV5-1	TRBD1	CASSSETGATNEKLFF